The 5 T cell receptor beta chains reported below all come from one sample, sequenced in a study of T cell therapy after organ transplantation. Produced via immunoSEQ multiplex PCR; TCRdb's table is partial and in-frame only. Among 45,000 to 50,000 clones listed, approximately 94% were seen once. These TCRs are of unknown antigen specificity. Sequencing used CD8+ T cells from blood, obtained before autologous CMV-specific T cell therapy. The receptors shown here come from a human patient who had received a solid organ transplant and had CMV disease.

V is TRBV7-9 and J is TRBJ2-7; D is uncertain. There are 14 residues in the CDR3. Trimming shortened V by 2 bases and J by 0 bases, and 8 bases separated the two germline ends. Per germline, CDR1 SEHNR and CDR2 FQNEAQ (reference sequence). The CDR3 DNA reads as TGTGCCAGCAGCTTACCAGGTAGCTCCTACGAGCAGTACTTC. This translates into CASSLPGSSYEQYF.

V and J are TRBV4-1 and TRBJ2-7, with 9 nucleotides matching TRBD2. Germline V gene lookup returns CDR1 MGHRA and CDR2 YSYEKL. J was trimmed by 4 bases and V by 0 bases; bases with no gene match: 7. The CDR3 consists of 16 residues. The CDR3, as DNA: TGCGCCAGCAGCCAAGATGAAGTAGCGGGAGTGTACGAGCAGTACTTC. Amino acids: CASSQDEVAGVYEQYF.

The J gene is TRBJ2-7, the V gene TRBV27; D is tentatively TRBD1 or TRBD2 (6 bases each). CDR1 is MNHEY and CDR2 is SMNVEV in the germline V gene (reference sequence). The CDR3 sequence is 15 residues long. V lost 6 bases and J lost 0, with 15 bases in between. Here the CDR3 reads CASRLTGTVSYEQYF. The CDR3 DNA sequence: TGTGCCAGCAGGCTCACAGGGACTGTCTCCTACGAGCAGTACTTC.

The chain carries TRBV6-6 and TRBJ1-3; D ambiguous. V shed 8 bases and J shed 1 base, with 15 bases lying between them. Germline V gene lookup returns CDR1 MNHNY and CDR2 SVGAGI (reference sequence). This CDR3 contains 15 residues. The CDR3 reads CASLIRSGSGNTIYF. CDR3 DNA: TGTGCCAGCCTTATTCGTTCGGGGTCTGGAAACACCATATATTTT.

The V and J genes are TRBV25-1 and TRBJ2-7; TRBD1 matches 9 bases. The CDR3 extends over 15 amino acids. The J segment lost 4 bases and the V segment lost 1 base, leaving 5 bases of the junction unmatched. Germline-derived CDR1 and CDR2 are MGHDK and SYGVNS. The CDR3 sequence is CASSESAGTGYEQYF. CDR3 nucleotides: TGTGCCAGCAGTGAATCCGCCGGGACAGGGTACGAGCAGTACTTC.